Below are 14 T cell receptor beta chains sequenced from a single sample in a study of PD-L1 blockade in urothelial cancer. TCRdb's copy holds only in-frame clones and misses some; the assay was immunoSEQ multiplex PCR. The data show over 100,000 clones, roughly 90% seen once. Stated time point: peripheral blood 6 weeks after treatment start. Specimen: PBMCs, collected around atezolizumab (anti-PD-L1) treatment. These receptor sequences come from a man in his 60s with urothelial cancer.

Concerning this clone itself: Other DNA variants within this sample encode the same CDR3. The CDR3 protein is CASSPGQGNTEAFF. The CDR3, as DNA: TGTGCCAGCTCACCCGGACAGGGGAACACTGAAGCTTTCTTT. This chain links TRBV18 with TRBJ1-1, with 8 bases that match TRBD1. After removal of 3 bases from V and 1 base from J, the junction contained 1 base not matched to a gene. CDR3 size: 14 residues. Germline V gene sequence: CDR1 KGHSH, CDR2 LQKENI.

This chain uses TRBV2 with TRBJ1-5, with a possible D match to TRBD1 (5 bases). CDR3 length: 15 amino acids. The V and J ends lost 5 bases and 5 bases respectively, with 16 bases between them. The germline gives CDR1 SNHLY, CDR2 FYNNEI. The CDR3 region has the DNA TGTGCCAGCAGTCCCTTCGGACAAATAGATCAGCCCCAGCATTTT. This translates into CASSPFGQIDQPQHF.

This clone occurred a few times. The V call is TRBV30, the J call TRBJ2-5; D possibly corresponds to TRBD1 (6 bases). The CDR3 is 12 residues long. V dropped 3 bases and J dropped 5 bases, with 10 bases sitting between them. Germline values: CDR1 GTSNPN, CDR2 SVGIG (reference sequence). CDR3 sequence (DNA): TGTGCCTGGAGCAGGCAGGGGGAGACCCAGTACTTC. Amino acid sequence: CAWSRQGETQYF.

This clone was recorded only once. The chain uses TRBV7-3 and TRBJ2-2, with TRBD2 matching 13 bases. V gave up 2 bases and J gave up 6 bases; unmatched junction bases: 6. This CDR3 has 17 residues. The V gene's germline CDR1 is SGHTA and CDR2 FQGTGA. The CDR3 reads CASSLLGGLAGAGELFF. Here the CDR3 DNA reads TGTGCCAGCAGCTTATTGGGTGGACTAGCGGGAGCCGGGGAGCTGTTTTTT.

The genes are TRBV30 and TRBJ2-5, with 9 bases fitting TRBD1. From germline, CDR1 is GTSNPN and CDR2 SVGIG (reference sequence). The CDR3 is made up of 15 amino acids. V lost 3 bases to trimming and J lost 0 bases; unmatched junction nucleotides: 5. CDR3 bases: TGTGCCTGGAGCCCGGGGGACAGGGACCAAGAGACCCAGTACTTC. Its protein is CAWSPGDRDQETQYF. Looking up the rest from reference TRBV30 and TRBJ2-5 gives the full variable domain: SQTIHQWPATLVQPVGSPLSLECTVEGTSNPNLYWYRQAAGRGLQLLFYSVGIGQISSEVPQNLSASRPQDRQFILSSKKLLLSDSGFYLCAWSPGDRDQETQYFGPGTRLLVL.

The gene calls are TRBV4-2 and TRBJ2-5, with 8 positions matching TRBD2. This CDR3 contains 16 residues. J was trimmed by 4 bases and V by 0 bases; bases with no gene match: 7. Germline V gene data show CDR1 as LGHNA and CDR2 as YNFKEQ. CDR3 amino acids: CASSQELRGVRETQYF. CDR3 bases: TGTGCCAGCAGCCAAGAACTGCGGGGGGTACGAGAGACCCAGTACTTC.

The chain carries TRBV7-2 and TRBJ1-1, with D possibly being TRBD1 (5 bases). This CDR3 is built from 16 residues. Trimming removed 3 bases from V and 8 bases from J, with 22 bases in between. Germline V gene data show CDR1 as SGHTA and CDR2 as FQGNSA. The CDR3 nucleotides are TGTGCCAGCAGCTTTTTTGGCAGGGCGTTATCGGGCGAAGCTTTCTTT. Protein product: CASSFFGRALSGEAFF. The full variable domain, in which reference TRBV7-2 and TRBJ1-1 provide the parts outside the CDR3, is GAGVSQSPSNKVTEKGKDVELRCDPISGHTALYWYRQSLGQGLEFLIYFQGNSAPDKSGLPSDRFSAERTGGSVSTLTIQRTQQEDSAVYLCASSFFGRALSGEAFFGQGTRLTVV.

The CDR3: CAWSVGAIPLEQYF. The CDR3 nucleotides are TGTGCCTGGAGTGTAGGGGCTATCCCCCTAGAGCAGTACTTC. The rearrangement joins TRBV30 to TRBJ2-7; weak D call: TRBD1 (5 bases). The CDR3 totals 14 residues. With 0 bases removed from V and 7 bases from J, the gap between germline ends came to 16 bases. Germline CDR1 is GTSNPN and CDR2 is SVGIG (reference sequence).

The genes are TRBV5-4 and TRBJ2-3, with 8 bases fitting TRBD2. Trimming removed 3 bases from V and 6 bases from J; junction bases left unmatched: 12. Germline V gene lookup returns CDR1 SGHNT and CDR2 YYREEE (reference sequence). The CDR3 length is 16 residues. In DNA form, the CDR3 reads TGTGCCAGCAGCTCGGGGGGAAGCGGGGGTTTGGATACGCAGTATTTT. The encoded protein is CASSSGGSGGLDTQYF.

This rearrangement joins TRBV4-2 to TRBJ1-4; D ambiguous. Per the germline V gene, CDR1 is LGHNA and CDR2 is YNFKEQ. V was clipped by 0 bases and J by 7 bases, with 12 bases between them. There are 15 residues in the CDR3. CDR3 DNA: TGTGCCAGCAGCCAAGATAGGTTTACAGTTGAAAAACTGTTTTTT. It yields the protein CASSQDRFTVEKLFF.

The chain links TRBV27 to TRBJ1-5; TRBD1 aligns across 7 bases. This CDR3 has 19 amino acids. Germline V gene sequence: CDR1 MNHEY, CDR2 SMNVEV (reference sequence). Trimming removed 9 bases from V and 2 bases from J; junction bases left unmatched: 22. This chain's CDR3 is CARMTGTVRIDVGNQPQHF. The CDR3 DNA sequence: TGTGCCAGGATGACCGGGACAGTCCGTATAGATGTTGGCAATCAGCCCCAGCATTTT.

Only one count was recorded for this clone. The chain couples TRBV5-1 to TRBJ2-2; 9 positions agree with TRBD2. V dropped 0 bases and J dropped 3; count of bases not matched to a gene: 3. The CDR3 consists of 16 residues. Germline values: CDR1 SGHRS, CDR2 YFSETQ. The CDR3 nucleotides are TGCGCCAGCAGCTTGGTAGCGGGAGAGGACACCGGGGAGCTGTTTTTT. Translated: CASSLVAGEDTGELFF. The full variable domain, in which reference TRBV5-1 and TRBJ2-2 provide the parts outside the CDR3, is KAGVTQTPRYLIKTRGQQVTLSCSPISGHRSVSWYQQTPGQGLQFLFEYFSETQRNKGNFPGRFSGRQFSNSRSEMNVSTLELGDSALYLCASSLVAGEDTGELFFGEGSRLTVL.

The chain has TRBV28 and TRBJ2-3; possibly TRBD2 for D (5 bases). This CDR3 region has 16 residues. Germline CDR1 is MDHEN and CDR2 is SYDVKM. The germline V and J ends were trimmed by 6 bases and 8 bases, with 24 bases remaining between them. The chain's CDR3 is CASSPPLDSNHGTQYF. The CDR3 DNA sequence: TGTGCCAGCAGCCCCCCACTAGACTCAAATCACGGTACGCAGTATTTT.

The CDR3 DNA follows: TGTGCCAGCAGCTTGAGACAGGGGGAAGGTCAGGACACTGAAGCTTTCTTT. This codes for CASSLRQGEGQDTEAFF. The chain combines TRBV13 with TRBJ1-1, with 9 bases identical to TRBD1. CDR1 and CDR2 from the germline V gene are PRHDT and FYEKMQ (reference sequence). V lost 3 bases and J lost 3; bases outside the gene matches: 11. The CDR3 is 17 residues long.